What follows are 17 T cell receptor beta chains derived from one specimen sequenced in a study of shared clonotypes between healthy human individuals. Method: immunoSEQ multiplex PCR; TCRdb's copy keeps in-frame clones and lacks some. The sample consists of fewer than 2.5 million clones, under 95% of them appearing once. The source material was naive CD4+ T cells from PBMCs. The subset denotes: CD45RA+ positively selected. Every receptor here comes from a man between 18 and 35 years old in good health. Some clones in this sample may be carry-over from other donors' samples.

V gene TRBV5-1 combines with J gene TRBJ2-5; TRBD2 matches 14 bases. V trimming: 2 bases; J trimming: 6 bases; junction bases outside the gene matches: 3. CDR1 is SGHRS, CDR2 YFSETQ, per germline. This CDR3 contains 15 residues. CDR3 loop: CASSFRTSGRQTQYF. CDR3 nucleotide sequence: TGCGCCAGCAGCTTCCGGACTAGCGGGAGGCAGACCCAGTACTTC.

The rearrangement joins TRBV5-1 to TRBJ1-6, with 10 positions matching TRBD1. Germline assignment: CDR1 SGHRS and CDR2 YFSETQ. The junction had 8 bases not matched to a gene; V was cut back by 4 bases and J by 10 bases. The CDR3 is 15 residues long. The CDR3 loop reads CASSVRDRGRSPLHF. CDR3 DNA: TGCGCCAGCAGCGTCCGGGACAGGGGAAGGTCACCCCTCCACTTT.

This chain uses TRBV15 with TRBJ1-3, with D perhaps matching TRBD1 (6 bases). The CDR3 spans 14 residues. The ends were cut back, 1 base at V and 8 bases at J, with 12 bases in the middle. In germline, CDR1 is LNHNV, CDR2 YYDKDF (reference sequence). The chain's CDR3 is CATSRASRGDTIYF. CDR3 DNA sequence: TGTGCCACCAGCAGAGCGAGCAGGGGAGACACCATATATTTT.

Points on this clone: Other DNA sequences from this sample encode an identical CDR3 as well. The genes are TRBV5-1 and TRBJ1-1; a possible D gene is TRBD1 (6 bases). This CDR3 spans 15 amino acids. In germline, CDR1 is SGHRS, CDR2 YFSETQ. The V and J ends lost 0 bases and 2 bases respectively, with 11 bases between them. CDR3 loop: CASSLGTGRNTEAFF. The CDR3 nucleotides read TGCGCCAGCAGCTTGGGTACAGGGAGAAACACTGAAGCTTTCTTT.

The chain has TRBV18 and TRBJ1-1; no definite D call. The germline CDR1 and CDR2 sequences are KGHSH and LQKENI. V was trimmed by 3 bases and J by 7 bases, leaving 18 bases between them. The CDR3 extends over 15 amino acids. For the CDR3, the DNA is TGTGCCAGCTCACCGGATGAAATGTACGATTTTGAAGCTTTCTTT. Translating gives CASSPDEMYDFEAFF. Looking up the rest from reference TRBV18 and TRBJ1-1 gives the full variable domain: NAGVMQNPRHLVRRRGQEARLRCSPMKGHSHVYWYRQLPEEGLKFMVYLQKENIIDESGMPKERFSAEFPKEGPSILRIQQVVRGDSAAYFCASSPDEMYDFEAFFGQGTRLTVV.

The table lists this clone with a count of one. The chain links TRBV19 to TRBJ1-3; 10 bases are a match to TRBD1. CDR1 and CDR2 from the germline V gene are LNHDA and SQIVND (reference sequence). Losses at the gene ends were 7 bases for V and 1 base for J; bases not matched to a gene: 1. This CDR3 comprises 14 residues. CDR3 DNA sequence: TGTGCCAGTAAGGGACAGGGGTCTGGAAACACCATATATTTT. Its translation: CASKGQGSGNTIYF.

The chain is built from TRBV11-1 and TRBJ2-3; D is uncertain. V lost 5 bases to trimming and J lost 4 bases, with 13 bases between them. The CDR3 runs to 14 residues. Germline lookup yields CDR1 SGHAT and CDR2 FQDESV (reference sequence). The CDR3 DNA follows: TGTGCCAGCAGCCCTTGGCAATTCTCAGATACGCAGTATTTT. This gives the protein CASSPWQFSDTQYF.

This sequence joins TRBV28 and TRBJ2-7; D may be TRBD2 (6 bases). Germline-derived CDR1 and CDR2 are MDHEN and SYDVKM. CDR3 length: 13 residues. V lost 6 bases to trimming and J lost 7 bases, with 16 bases between them. CDR3 sequence reads: CASSHKPEGEQYF. The CDR3 DNA sequence: TGTGCCAGCAGCCACAAACCGGAGGGGGAGCAGTACTTC. The full variable domain, its missing parts supplied by reference TRBV28 and TRBJ2-7, is DVKVTQSSRYLVKRTGEKVFLECVQDMDHENMFWYRQDPGLGLRLIYFSYDVKMKEKGDIPEGYSVSREKKERFSLILESASTNQTSMYLCASSHKPEGEQYFGPGTRLTVT.

The chain couples TRBV18 to TRBJ2-1, with 14 bases that match TRBD2. Unmatched junction bases numbered 5, after V lost 0 bases and J lost 7 bases. Germline lookup yields CDR1 KGHSH and CDR2 LQKENI. The CDR3 loop spans 17 amino acids. CDR3 sequence: CASSPPGLAGVGNEQFF. The CDR3 DNA reads TGTGCCAGCTCACCACCGGGACTAGCGGGAGTAGGTAATGAGCAGTTCTTC.

This clone appeared a single time. The chain joins TRBV6-1 to TRBJ1-5; 7 bases are a match to TRBD1. The CDR3 runs 15 residues. Germline V gives CDR1 MNHNS, CDR2 SASEGT. V gave up 5 bases and J gave up 2 bases; unmatched junction bases: 6. The CDR3 protein is CASSLRQGGNQPQHF. CDR3 DNA sequence: TGTGCCAGCAGTTTACGACAGGGAGGCAATCAGCCCCAGCATTTT.

The chain joins TRBV5-4 to TRBJ2-7, with D possibly being TRBD2 (5 bases). This CDR3 has 14 residues. Germline loops: CDR1 SGHNT, CDR2 YYREEE (reference sequence). Trimming removed 4 bases from V and 1 base from J, with 12 bases in between. CDR3 bases: TGTGCCAGCAGCAGCCGGGGTGATTCCTACGAGCAGTACTTC. Protein product: CASSSRGDSYEQYF.

This chain links TRBV5-1 with TRBJ1-5, with D unclear. V was shortened by 2 bases and J by 6 bases, with 12 bases between the two germline ends. Looked up from germline, CDR1 is SGHRS and CDR2 is YFSETQ. This CDR3 contains 14 residues. Written as DNA, the CDR3 is TGCGCCAGCAGCTTAGACGGGGTGGTTCAGCCCCAGCATTTT. Protein product: CASSLDGVVQPQHF.

The rearrangement uses TRBV9 and TRBJ1-2; 8 positions match TRBD1. The CDR3 loop spans 15 amino acids. Germline values: CDR1 SGDLS, CDR2 YYNGEE. V lost 0 bases, J lost 6 bases, and 7 bases stayed unmatched. CDR3 sequence reads: CASSVAAGGAHGYTF. CDR3 DNA: TGTGCCAGCAGCGTAGCTGCAGGGGGCGCACATGGCTACACCTTC.

The chain uses TRBV7-2 and TRBJ2-5; 7 bases agree with TRBD2. This CDR3 is built from 15 residues. Per germline, CDR1 SGHTA and CDR2 FQGNSA. V shed 1 base and J 4 bases; nucleotides not matched to a gene: 6. The chain's CDR3 is CASSLGWGGTETQYF. CDR3 sequence (DNA): TGTGCCAGCAGCTTAGGGTGGGGAGGGACAGAGACCCAGTACTTC.

This chain connects TRBV5-1 to TRBJ2-3; D not resolved. The V and J ends lost 0 bases and 6 bases respectively, with 8 bases between them. Germline V CDR1 and CDR2: SGHRS, YFSETQ. The CDR3 has 13 residues. This chain's CDR3 is CASSLVAVDTQYF. The CDR3 coding sequence is TGCGCCAGCAGCTTGGTTGCTGTCGATACGCAGTATTTT.

With respect to this clone: Other DNA sequences of this sample code for an identical CDR3. V and J are TRBV5-1 and TRBJ1-2; 9 bases line up with TRBD1. The CDR3 length is 14 residues. Germline values: CDR1 SGHRS, CDR2 YFSETQ. With V trimmed by 0 bases and J by 8 bases, 5 bases remained unmatched. CDR3 region: CASSLAGQGNGYTF. The CDR3 DNA follows: TGCGCCAGCAGCTTGGCGGGACAGGGAAACGGCTACACCTTC.

This chain connects TRBV18 to TRBJ1-3; 7 bases fit TRBD1. CDR1 and CDR2 from the germline V gene are KGHSH and LQKENI. This CDR3 comprises 14 residues. Unmatched junction bases numbered 2, after V lost 5 bases and J lost 1 base. This CDR3 is CASSGQASGNTIYF. The CDR3 DNA reads as TGTGCCAGCTCAGGACAGGCATCTGGAAACACCATATATTTT.